These T cell receptor beta chains were read from a single sample in a study of blood T cell repertoires in COVID-19. Repertoires were generated with immunoSEQ multiplex PCR, while TCRdb's copy carries only in-frame clones and drops some. The table lists some 330,000 clones, 88% of them singletons. The sequenced sample consisted of PBMCs or T cells enriched from blood (not recorded which). The receptors derive from a man aged 30 to 45 who had recovered from COVID-19. Both conserved end residues are part of each CDR3. Each record gives: J gene, clone size, D gene, V gene, CDR3 DNA, CDR3 protein. A D gene is named only where the DNA matches it firmly. Part of the rows lack a size; the others show once, few, many or a class for expanded clones.

>TRBJ1-3|.|.|TRBV7-9
TGTGCCAGCAGCTTAGCGCAGACAGGCTCTGGAAACACCATATATTTT
CASSLAQTGSGNTIYF
>TRBJ2-2|.|TRBD1|TRBV19
TGTGCCAGTAGAGGGACAGGAATCGCCGGGGAGCTGTTTTTT
CASRGTGIAGELFF
>TRBJ2-6|.|TRBD1|TRBV19
TGTGCCAGCGGACAGGGTGTCAACGTCCTGACTTTC
CASGQGVNVLTF
>TRBJ1-2|few|.|TRBV2
TGTGCCAGCAGTAGCCGAGGGGGCTATGGCTACACCTTC
CASSSRGGYGYTF
>TRBJ1-4|.|TRBD1|TRBV5-6
TGTGCCAGCAGCCCAGTCGGGACAGCTGAAAAACTGTTTTTT
CASSPVGTAEKLFF
>TRBJ1-3|.|.|TRBV6-2/TRBV6-3
TGTGCCAGCAGTTACGATGCGGGGAAGGCGCGAAACACCATATATTTT
CASSYDAGKARNTIYF
>TRBJ1-1|.|.|TRBV5-1
TGCGCCAGCAGCTTCTCTGAGGGCACTGAAGCTTTCTTT
CASSFSEGTEAFF
>TRBJ2-5|once|.|TRBV18
TGTGCCAGCTCACCACCCGGACAGCGGCAAGAGACCCAGTACTTC
CASSPPGQRQETQYF
>TRBJ2-5|.|.|TRBV11-2
TGTGCCAGCAGCTTAGAATCCAGGGTGGAGACCCAGTACTTC
CASSLESRVETQYF
>TRBJ1-6|.|.|TRBV3-1/TRBV3-2
TGTGCCAGCAGCCAAGAGGGCAGGGTGGGATCACCCCTCCACTTT
CASSQEGRVGSPLHF
>TRBJ2-5|.|.|TRBV27
TGTGCCAGCAGTTTATCTCCAGCGGGTATAACAACCCAAGAGACCCAGTACTTC
CASSLSPAGITTQETQYF
>TRBJ1-3|.|.|TRBV23-1
TGCGCCAGCAGTCAATTGACAGGTCGCTCTGGAAACACCATATATTTT
CASSQLTGRSGNTIYF
>TRBJ2-7|.|TRBD2|TRBV14
TGTGCCAGCAGCCAAGATCTAGCGGGGGGCCTCTACGAGCAGTACTTC
CASSQDLAGGLYEQYF
>TRBJ2-1|.|TRBD2|TRBV7-9
TGTGCCAGCAGCCCAGCGGGGGGGGCCTACAATGAGCAGTTCTTC
CASSPAGGAYNEQFF
>TRBJ1-1|.|.|TRBV11-3
TGTGCCAGCAGCTTAGTGGCCACGGGGGGAGCTTTCTTT
CASSLVATGGAFF
>TRBJ1-6|once|TRBD1|TRBV9
TGTGCCAGCAGCGTAACAGGGGGAACGAATTCACCCCTCCACTTT
CASSVTGGTNSPLHF
>TRBJ2-1|.|TRBD2|TRBV9
TGTGCCAGCAGCCCGAGTCCCGAACTAGCGGGGGATGATGAGCAGTTCTTC
CASSPSPELAGDDEQFF
>TRBJ2-1|.|.|TRBV29-1
TGCAGCGTTGAATCGGGGGTTGGGAGCTCCTACAATGAGCAGTTCTTC
CSVESGVGSSYNEQFF
>TRBJ2-7|.|.|TRBV28
TGTGCCAGCAGCCCCGGGCGGGTGGACGAGCAGTACTTC
CASSPGRVDEQYF
>TRBJ1-6|.|.|TRBV9
TGTGCCAGCAGCCCCTCCTGGGGGCCCGATAATTCACCCCTCCACTTT
CASSPSWGPDNSPLHF
>TRBJ1-3|.|TRBD1|TRBV27
TGTGCCAGCAGGAGGACAGGGGCGAACACCATATATTTT
CASRRTGANTIYF
>TRBJ1-2|.|.|TRBV6-5
TGTGCCAGCAGTAAGGACAGCGTCTATGGCTACACCTTC
CASSKDSVYGYTF
>TRBJ1-5|.|.|TRBV7-2
TGTGCCAGCAGCCTCGGACAGAATCAGCCCCAGCATTTT
CASSLGQNQPQHF
>TRBJ2-5|.|.|TRBV6-5
TGTGCCAGCAGTTACTCGAGTAGCGGAGAGACCCAGTACTTC
CASSYSSSGETQYF
>TRBJ2-5|.|TRBD1|TRBV6-5
TGTGCCAGCATTGCAGGGGGCGCGGGGGAGACCCAGTACTTC
CASIAGGAGETQYF
>TRBJ1-1|.|.|TRBV2
TGTGCCAGCAGTGATGAGCGGAACACTGAAGCTTTCTTT
CASSDERNTEAFF
>TRBJ1-5|.|.|TRBV6-5
TGTGCCAGCAGTTTTTTACAGGGACATCAGCCCCAGCATTTT
CASSFLQGHQPQHF
>TRBJ1-1|.|.|TRBV4-1
TGCGCCAGCAGCCAAGATATGGCGGGGATCCCTGAAGCTTTCTTT
CASSQDMAGIPEAFF
>TRBJ2-2|.|TRBD1|TRBV19
TGTGCCAGTTATAAGGACAGGGGGCTAATCGGGGAGCTGTTTTTT
CASYKDRGLIGELFF
>TRBJ2-7|.|TRBD2|TRBV6-2/TRBV6-3
TGTGCCAGCAGTTACGGGGAGGGCGGGTACGAGCAGTACTTC
CASSYGEGGYEQYF
>TRBJ1-1|once|.|TRBV10-3
TGTGCCATCAGTACCCGGACTGATTTGAACACTGAAGCTTTCTTT
CAISTRTDLNTEAFF
>TRBJ2-2|few|.|TRBV7-7
TGTGCCAGCAGCTTGCCGGGGGTAAACACCGGGGAGCTGTTTTTT
CASSLPGVNTGELFF
>TRBJ2-7|.|.|TRBV2
TGTGCCAGCAGTGAAGAATCGGTAGCGGCAGGTGCTTCCTACGAGCAGTACTTC
CASSEESVAAGASYEQYF
>TRBJ1-2|.|.|TRBV6-5
TGTGCCAGCACCCTTGCAGGGATTGGTAGTGGCTACACCTTC
CASTLAGIGSGYTF
>TRBJ1-2|.|.|TRBV7-9
TGTGCCAGCAGCTTAGGGCGGGGCTACACCTTC
CASSLGRGYTF
>TRBJ1-1|.|.|TRBV28
TGTGCCAGCAGCCCAACTCAGGGGAGCACTGAAGCTTTCTTT
CASSPTQGSTEAFF
>TRBJ2-7|once|.|TRBV10-1
TGCGCCAGCAGTGAGTCCCCCTACTACGAGCAGTACTTC
CASSESPYYEQYF
>TRBJ1-1|once|.|TRBV5-6
TGTGCCAGCAGCTTGATAGCCTCGGAGAACACTGAAGCTTTCTTT
CASSLIASENTEAFF
>TRBJ2-3|.|TRBD2|TRBV3-1/TRBV3-2
TGTGCCAGCAGCCAAGTTAGCGGGGGGCTCACAGATACGCAGTATTTT
CASSQVSGGLTDTQYF
>TRBJ2-2|.|TRBD1|TRBV18
TGTGCCAGCTCAACCACCGGACAGGGGAACACCGGGGAGCTGTTTTTT
CASSTTGQGNTGELFF
>TRBJ2-1|.|TRBD2|TRBV29-1
TGCAGCGTCGGAGGGATTTCGGGGGGGGCCGGCAATGAGCAGTTCTTC
CSVGGISGGAGNEQFF
>TRBJ1-2|once|.|TRBV18
TGTGCCAGCTCACCATCGCCAGGGGATAGTGGCTACACCTTC
CASSPSPGDSGYTF
>TRBJ2-5|once|TRBD2|TRBV5-1
TGCGCCAGCAGTTACGGACTAGCGGGGCAAGAGACCCAGTACTTC
CASSYGLAGQETQYF
>TRBJ2-1|.|TRBD1|TRBV3-1/TRBV3-2
TGTGCCAGCAGCCCCGGGACAGTCCGGTTCTTC
CASSPGTVRFF
>TRBJ2-2|.|.|TRBV10-2
TGCGCCAGCAGTGAGAGGGGACATATTAACACCGGGGAGCTGTTTTTT
CASSERGHINTGELFF
>TRBJ1-6|.|.|TRBV9
TGTGCCAGCAGACAGGGTGAGCTTTCACCCCTCCACTTT
CASRQGELSPLHF
>TRBJ2-3|once|TRBD1|TRBV5-1
TGCGCCAGCAGCTTGGGGACAGGAGCTAGCACAGATACGCAGTATTTT
CASSLGTGASTDTQYF
>TRBJ2-1|.|TRBD2|TRBV4-2
TGTGCCAGCAGCCAAAAGCTTGATGTAGCGGGGGGGCCCCTCAATGAGCAGTTCTTC
CASSQKLDVAGGPLNEQFF
>TRBJ1-3|.|.|TRBV6-5
TGTGCCAGCAGTCCCGCGACTGATTCTGGAAACACCATATATTTT
CASSPATDSGNTIYF
>TRBJ1-1|.|.|TRBV30
TGTGCCTGGAGTGGGAACAGCTACACTGAAGCTTTCTTT
CAWSGNSYTEAFF
>TRBJ2-7|once|.|TRBV6-5
TGTGCCAGCAGTTATGGAATAGGACTTAGTAATACCGAGCAGTACTTC
CASSYGIGLSNTEQYF
>TRBJ1-1|.|TRBD1|TRBV18
TGTGCCAGCCGCGGAACAGGGGGAATTCGGACTGAAGCTTTCTTT
CASRGTGGIRTEAFF
>TRBJ1-5|.|TRBD1|TRBV6-4
TGTGCCAGCAGAAAGGGGGCATTGTTCAATCAGCCCCAGCATTTT
CASRKGALFNQPQHF
>TRBJ1-1|.|TRBD1|TRBV19
TGTGCCAGTAGCACAGGGGCCGTCGCTTTCTTT
CASSTGAVAFF
>TRBJ2-5|.|TRBD2|TRBV9
TGTGCCAGCAGCCCAGGGACTAGCGGGGTGGAGACCCAGTACTTC
CASSPGTSGVETQYF
>TRBJ1-4|.|.|TRBV11-1
TGTGCCAGCAGCACAAGTTCAACTAATGAAAAACTGTTTTTT
CASSTSSTNEKLFF
>TRBJ2-7|.|.|TRBV7-9
TGTGCCAGCAGCTTAGATGGCGGGTACGAGCAGTACTTC
CASSLDGGYEQYF
>TRBJ2-7|.|.|TRBV28
TGTGCCAGCAGTTTTTTCAGCTCCTACGAGCAGTACTTC
CASSFFSSYEQYF
>TRBJ1-5|.|.|TRBV12-3/TRBV12-4
TGTGCCAGCAGTTTACGGGATGGTCAGCCCCAGCATTTT
CASSLRDGQPQHF
>TRBJ2-7|few|TRBD1|TRBV5-1
TGCGCCAGCAGCCAAAGACAGGGGGCGGGGTACGAGCAGTACTTC
CASSQRQGAGYEQYF